The clone carrying this T cell receptor (beta chain) was counted ten times or more. This CDR3 is 14 amino acids long. Unmatched junction bases numbered 5, after V lost 4 bases and J lost 7 bases. CDR1 and CDR2 (germline): SGHRS, YFSETQ. The data originate from a study of molecular identifiers for immune sequencing clone quantification. MiXCR, run by TCRdb on the PCR reads, gives a single entry per CDR3 protein. The repertoire holds roughly 300,000 distinct CDR3 sequences, roughly 24% seen once, with roughly 0.7% in the top ten. What was sequenced was naive CD8+ T cells from blood, with Jurkat cell RNA spiked in. Subset specified: FACS-sorted CD8+CD4-CCR7+CD45RA+ naive T cells. The chain links TRBV5-1 to TRBJ1-4; 9 bases map to TRBD1. This TCR came from a human donor in good health. Some libraries in this study had Jurkat cell RNA spiked in. CDR3 sequence: CASSPQGASEKLFF. CDR3 nucleotide sequence: TGCGCCAGCAGCCCACAGGGGGCGAGTGAAAAACTGTTTTTT.